The sequence of this T cell receptor (beta chain) was determined in a study of identical twins. Trimming left V 5 bases short and J 7 bases short, with 15 bases between. The CDR3 is made up of 15 amino acids. Germline V lookup: CDR1 KGHSH, CDR2 LQKENI. MiXCR, applied by TCRdb to the 5' RACE reads, yields one record per CDR3 protein. This sample has some 730,000 distinct CDR3 sequences; roughly 18% occur once, and the top ten carry about 12%. This clonotype was seen a handful of times. The antigen is not known. General study results and limits: Twins' surplus sharing was weaker for beta out-of-frame sequences. The presence of invariant MAIT and iNKT cells could partly confound analyses of zero-insertion sequences.

These sequences were also reported in another study, on T cells expressing NK-cell markers. This second study says: T cells sorted in several experiments were restricted to alpha-beta TCR T cells by an anti-gamma-delta TCR antibody. There were a handful of donors in whom these clonotypes also led the CD3+CD56-NKG2C+ fraction.

The chain links TRBV18 to TRBJ1-6; D is possibly TRBD1 (6 bases). This TCR derives from a woman between 18 and 30 years old in good health. The sample taken for sequencing was PBMCs. CDR3 loop: CASSVRGQRNSPLHF. The CDR3 coding sequence is TGTGCCAGCTCAGTCAGGGGCCAGCGGAATTCACCCCTCCACTTT. Full variable domain (rest looked up from reference TRBV18 and TRBJ1-6): NAGVMQNPRHLVRRRGQEARLRCSPMKGHSHVYWYRQLPEEGLKFMVYLQKENIIDESGMPKERFSAEFPKEGPSILRIQQVVRGDSAAYFCASSVRGQRNSPLHFGNGTRLTVT.